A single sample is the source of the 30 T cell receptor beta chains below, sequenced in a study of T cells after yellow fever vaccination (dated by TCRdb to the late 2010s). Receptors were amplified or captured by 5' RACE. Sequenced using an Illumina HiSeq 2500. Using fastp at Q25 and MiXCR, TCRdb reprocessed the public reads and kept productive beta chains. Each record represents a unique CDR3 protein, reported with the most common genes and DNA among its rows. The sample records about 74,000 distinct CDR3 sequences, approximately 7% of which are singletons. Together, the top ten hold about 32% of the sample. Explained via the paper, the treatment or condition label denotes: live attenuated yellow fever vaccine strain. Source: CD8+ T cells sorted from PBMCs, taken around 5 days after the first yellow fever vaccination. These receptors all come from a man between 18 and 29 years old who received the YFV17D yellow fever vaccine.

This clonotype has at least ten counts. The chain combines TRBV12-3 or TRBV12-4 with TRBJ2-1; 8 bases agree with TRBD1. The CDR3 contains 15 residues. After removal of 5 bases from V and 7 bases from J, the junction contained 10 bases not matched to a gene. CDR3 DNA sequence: TGTGCCAGCAGTCAAGGACAGGGAAGGATGAATGAGCAGTTCTTC. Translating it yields CASSQGQGRMNEQFF.

CDR3: CASRGPSWGPYYTDTQYF. The CDR3 DNA sequence: TGTGCCAGCAGAGGACCTAGCTGGGGGCCTTACTACACAGATACGCAGTATTTT. The V call is TRBV6-2 or TRBV6-3, the J call TRBJ2-3; TRBD1 might be the D (6 bases). V shed 6 bases and J shed 2 bases, with 24 bases lying between them. Germline CDR1 and CDR2: MNHEY and SVGEGT. There are 18 residues in the CDR3.

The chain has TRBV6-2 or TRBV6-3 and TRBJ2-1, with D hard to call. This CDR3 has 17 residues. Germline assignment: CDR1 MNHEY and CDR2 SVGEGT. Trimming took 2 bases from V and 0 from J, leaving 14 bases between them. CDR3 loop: CASSYLVEASSYNEQFF. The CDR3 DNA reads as TGTGCCAGCAGTTACCTGGTAGAAGCGAGCTCCTACAATGAGCAGTTCTTC.

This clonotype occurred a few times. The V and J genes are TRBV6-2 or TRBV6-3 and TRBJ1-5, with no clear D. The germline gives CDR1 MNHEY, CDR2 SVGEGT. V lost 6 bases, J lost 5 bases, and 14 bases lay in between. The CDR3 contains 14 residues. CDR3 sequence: CASSPPAKYQPQHF. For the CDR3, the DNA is TGTGCCAGCAGCCCCCCCGCGAAGTATCAGCCCCAGCATTTT.

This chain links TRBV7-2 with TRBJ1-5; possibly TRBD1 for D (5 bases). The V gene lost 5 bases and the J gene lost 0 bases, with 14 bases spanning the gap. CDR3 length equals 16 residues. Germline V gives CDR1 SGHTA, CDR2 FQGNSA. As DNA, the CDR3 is TGTGCCAGCAGCCTCTCCTCAGGGAGTAGCAATCAGCCCCAGCATTTT. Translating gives CASSLSSGSSNQPQHF.

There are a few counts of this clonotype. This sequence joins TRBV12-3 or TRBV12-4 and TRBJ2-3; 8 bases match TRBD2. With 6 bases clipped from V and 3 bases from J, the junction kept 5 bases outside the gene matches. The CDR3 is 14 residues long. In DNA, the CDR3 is TGTGCCAGCAGGGAGCGGGGGAGGACAGATACGCAGTATTTT. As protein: CASRERGRTDTQYF.

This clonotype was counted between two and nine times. The CDR3 DNA reads as TGCAGTGCCTACGACAGCTACGAGCAGTACTTC. It translates to CSAYDSYEQYF. The chain carries TRBV20-1 and TRBJ2-7; TRBD1 is a possible D gene (5 bases). Per the germline V gene, CDR1 is DFQATT and CDR2 is SNEGSKA (reference sequence). The CDR3 is 11 residues long. Trimming removed 6 bases from V and 3 bases from J, with 9 bases in between.

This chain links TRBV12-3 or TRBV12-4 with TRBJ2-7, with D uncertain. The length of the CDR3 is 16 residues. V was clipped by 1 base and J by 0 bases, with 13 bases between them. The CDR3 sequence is CASSLVPGLSSYEQYF. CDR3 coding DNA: TGTGCCAGCAGTTTAGTTCCAGGCCTCAGCTCCTACGAGCAGTACTTC.

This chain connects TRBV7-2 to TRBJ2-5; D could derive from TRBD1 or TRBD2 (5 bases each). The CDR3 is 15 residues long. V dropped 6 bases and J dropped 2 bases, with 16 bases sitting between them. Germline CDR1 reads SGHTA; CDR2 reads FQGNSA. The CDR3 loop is CASSLNSGRQETQYF. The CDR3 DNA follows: TGTGCCAGCAGTTTAAACTCGGGACGGCAAGAGACCCAGTACTTC.

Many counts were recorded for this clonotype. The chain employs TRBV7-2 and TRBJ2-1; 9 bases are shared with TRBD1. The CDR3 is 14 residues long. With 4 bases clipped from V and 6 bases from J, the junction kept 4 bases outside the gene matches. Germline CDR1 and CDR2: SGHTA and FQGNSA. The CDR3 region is CASSSPGQGNEQFF. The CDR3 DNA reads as TGTGCCAGCAGCTCCCCGGGACAGGGCAATGAGCAGTTCTTC.

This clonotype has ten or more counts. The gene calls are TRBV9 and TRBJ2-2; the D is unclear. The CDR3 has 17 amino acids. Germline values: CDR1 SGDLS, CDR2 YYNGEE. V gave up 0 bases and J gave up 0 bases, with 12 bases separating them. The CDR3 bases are TGTGCCAGCAGCGTAGGGGCCAGGAGTTCGAACACCGGGGAGCTGTTTTTT. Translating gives CASSVGARSSNTGELFF.

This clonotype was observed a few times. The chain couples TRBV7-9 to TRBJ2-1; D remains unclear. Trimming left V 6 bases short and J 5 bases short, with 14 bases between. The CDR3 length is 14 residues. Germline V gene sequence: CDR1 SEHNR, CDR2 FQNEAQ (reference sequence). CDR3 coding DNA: TGTGCCAGCAGTACGTGGGAAGAGAACAATGAGCAGTTCTTC. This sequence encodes CASSTWEENNEQFF.

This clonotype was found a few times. Here the CDR3 reads CASYEQYV. The CDR3 nucleotides are TGTGCCAGCTACGAGCAGTACGTC. V usage is TRBV28 and J usage is TRBJ2-7; no definite D call. Looked up from germline, CDR1 is MDHEN and CDR2 is SYDVKM. The CDR3 totals 8 residues. The germline V and J ends were trimmed by 8 bases and 4 bases, with 0 bases remaining between them.

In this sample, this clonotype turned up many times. The DNA of the CDR3 is TGCGCCAGCAGCCCCCACCGGAGGAGGGACAGCACAGATACGCAGTATTTT. This translates into CASSPHRRRDSTDTQYF. The chain uses TRBV4-3 and TRBJ2-3; D possibly corresponds to TRBD2 (6 bases). Germline assignment: CDR1 LGHNA and CDR2 YSLEER. V gave up 4 bases and J gave up 0 bases, with 17 bases separating them. This CDR3 contains 17 residues.

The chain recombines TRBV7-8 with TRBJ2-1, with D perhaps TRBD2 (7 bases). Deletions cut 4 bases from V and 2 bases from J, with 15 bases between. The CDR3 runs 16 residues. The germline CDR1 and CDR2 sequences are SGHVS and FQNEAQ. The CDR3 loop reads CASSWDMGRAYNEQFF. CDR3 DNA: TGTGCCAGCAGCTGGGACATGGGGAGGGCCTACAATGAGCAGTTCTTC.

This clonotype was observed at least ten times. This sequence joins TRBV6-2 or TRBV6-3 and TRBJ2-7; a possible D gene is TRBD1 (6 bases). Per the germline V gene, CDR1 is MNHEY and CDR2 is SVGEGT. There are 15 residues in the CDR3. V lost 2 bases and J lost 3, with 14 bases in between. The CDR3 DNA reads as TGTGCCAGCAGTTACGTTCCAGGACAGATCTACGAGCAGTACGTC. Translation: CASSYVPGQIYEQYV.

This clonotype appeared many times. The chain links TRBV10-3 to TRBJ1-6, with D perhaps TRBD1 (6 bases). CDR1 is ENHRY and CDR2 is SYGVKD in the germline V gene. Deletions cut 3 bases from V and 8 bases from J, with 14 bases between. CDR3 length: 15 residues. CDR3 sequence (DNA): TGTGCCATCAGTGATGTGTGGGGGCGTGATTCACCCCTCCACTTT. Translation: CAISDVWGRDSPLHF.

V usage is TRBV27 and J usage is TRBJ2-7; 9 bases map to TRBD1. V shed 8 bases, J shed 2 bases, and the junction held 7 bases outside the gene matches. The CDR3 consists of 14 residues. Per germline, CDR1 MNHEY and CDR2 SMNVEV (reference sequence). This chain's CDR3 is CASRTGALTYEQYF. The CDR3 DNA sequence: TGTGCCAGCCGGACAGGGGCGCTTACCTACGAGCAGTACTTC.

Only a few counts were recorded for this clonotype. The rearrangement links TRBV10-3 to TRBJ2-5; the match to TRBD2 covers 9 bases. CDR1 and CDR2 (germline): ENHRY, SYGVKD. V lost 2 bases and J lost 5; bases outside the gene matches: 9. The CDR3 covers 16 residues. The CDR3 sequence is CAISEDGGGAEETQYF. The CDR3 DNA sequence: TGTGCCATCAGTGAGGATGGCGGGGGGGCCGAGGAGACCCAGTACTTC.

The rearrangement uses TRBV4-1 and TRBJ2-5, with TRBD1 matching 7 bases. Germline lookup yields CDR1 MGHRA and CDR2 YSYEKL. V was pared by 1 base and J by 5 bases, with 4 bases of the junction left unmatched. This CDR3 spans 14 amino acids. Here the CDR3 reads CASSQGKQGETQYF. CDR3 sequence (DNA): TGCGCCAGCAGCCAAGGAAAACAGGGGGAGACCCAGTACTTC.

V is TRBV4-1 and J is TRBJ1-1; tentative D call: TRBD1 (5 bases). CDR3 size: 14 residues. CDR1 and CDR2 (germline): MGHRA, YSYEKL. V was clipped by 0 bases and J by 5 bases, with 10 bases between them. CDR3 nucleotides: TGCGCCAGCAGCCAAGATCAGGGTGGGACTGAAGCTTTCTTT. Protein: CASSQDQGGTEAFF.

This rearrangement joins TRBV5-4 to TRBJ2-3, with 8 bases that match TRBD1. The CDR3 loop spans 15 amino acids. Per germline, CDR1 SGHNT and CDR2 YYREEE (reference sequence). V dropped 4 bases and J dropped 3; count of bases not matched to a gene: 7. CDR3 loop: CASSTGTGVTDTQYF. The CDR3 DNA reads TGTGCCAGCAGCACCGGGACAGGAGTGACAGATACGCAGTATTTT.

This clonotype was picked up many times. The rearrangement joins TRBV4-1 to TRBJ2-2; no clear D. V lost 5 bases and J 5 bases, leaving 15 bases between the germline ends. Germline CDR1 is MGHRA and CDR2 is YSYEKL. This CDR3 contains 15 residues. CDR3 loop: CASSSNQQFTGELFF. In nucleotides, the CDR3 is TGCGCCAGCAGCTCCAACCAACAGTTTACCGGGGAGCTGTTTTTT.

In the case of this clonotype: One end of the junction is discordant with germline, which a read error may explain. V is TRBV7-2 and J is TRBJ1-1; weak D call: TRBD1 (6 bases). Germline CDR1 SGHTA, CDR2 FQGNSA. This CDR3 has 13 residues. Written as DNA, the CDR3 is TGTGCCAGCAGCTTAGGCCAGGGGACTGAAGCTTACTTT. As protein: CASSLGQGTEAYF.

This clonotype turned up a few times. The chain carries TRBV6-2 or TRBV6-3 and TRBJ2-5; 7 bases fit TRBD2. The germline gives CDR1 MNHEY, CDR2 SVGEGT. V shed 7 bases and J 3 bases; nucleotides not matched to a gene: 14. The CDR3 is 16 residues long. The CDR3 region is CASIQNGLADEETQYF. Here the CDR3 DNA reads TGTGCCAGCATTCAAAATGGGCTAGCGGACGAAGAGACCCAGTACTTC.

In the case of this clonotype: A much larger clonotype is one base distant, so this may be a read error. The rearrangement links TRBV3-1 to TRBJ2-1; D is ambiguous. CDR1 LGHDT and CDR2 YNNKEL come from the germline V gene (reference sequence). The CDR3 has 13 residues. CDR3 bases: TGTGCCAGCAGCCCGACACAAGGGAAGGTTGAGTTATTC. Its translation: CASSPTQGKVELF.

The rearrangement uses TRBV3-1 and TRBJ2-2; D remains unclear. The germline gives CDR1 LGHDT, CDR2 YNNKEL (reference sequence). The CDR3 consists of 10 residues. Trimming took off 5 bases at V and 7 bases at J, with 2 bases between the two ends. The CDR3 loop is CASSDGELFF. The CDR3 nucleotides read TGTGCCAGCAGCGACGGGGAGCTGTTTTTT.

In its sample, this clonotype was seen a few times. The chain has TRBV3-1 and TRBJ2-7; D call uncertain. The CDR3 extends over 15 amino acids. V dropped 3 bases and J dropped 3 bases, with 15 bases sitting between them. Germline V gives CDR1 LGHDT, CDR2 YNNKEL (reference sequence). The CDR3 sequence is CASSQALRGVYEQYF. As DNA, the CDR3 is TGTGCCAGCAGCCAGGCCCTTCGTGGGGTCTACGAGCAGTACTTC.

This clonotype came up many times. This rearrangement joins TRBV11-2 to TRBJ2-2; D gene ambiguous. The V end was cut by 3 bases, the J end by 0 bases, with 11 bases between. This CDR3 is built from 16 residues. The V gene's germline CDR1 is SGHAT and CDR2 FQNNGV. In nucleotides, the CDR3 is TGTGCCAGCAGCTTCAATCGCGTAGCGAACACCGGGGAGCTGTTTTTT. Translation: CASSFNRVANTGELFF.

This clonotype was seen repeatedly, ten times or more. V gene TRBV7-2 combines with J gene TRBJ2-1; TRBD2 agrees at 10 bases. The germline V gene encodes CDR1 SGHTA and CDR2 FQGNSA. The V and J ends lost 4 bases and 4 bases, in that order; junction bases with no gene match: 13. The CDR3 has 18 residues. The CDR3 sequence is CASSWGITGTSVYNEQFF. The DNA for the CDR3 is TGTGCCAGCAGCTGGGGAATTACCGGGACTAGCGTGTACAATGAGCAGTTCTTC.